Shown below are 6 T cell receptor beta chains from a single sample sequenced in a study of blood T cell repertoires in COVID-19. TCRdb keeps only in-frame clones here, not all; method: immunoSEQ multiplex PCR. The sample has about 180,000 clones, 70% to 85% seen once; the top ten hold more than 8%. Sample: peripheral blood. These receptors came from a woman over 75 with acute or convalescent COVID-19.

The genes are TRBV7-6 and TRBJ1-1; TRBD1 aligns across 7 bases. The CDR3 length is 16 residues. The junction had 10 bases not matched to a gene; V was cut back by 5 bases and J by 1 base. CDR1 and CDR2 from the germline V gene are SGHVS and FNYEAQ. The CDR3 region has the DNA TGTGCCAGCAGCCGCGACAGGGATGTCGGGAACACTGAAGCTTTCTTT. Translating gives CASSRDRDVGNTEAFF.

This chain joins TRBV20-1 and TRBJ1-4; D uncertain. Germline-derived CDR1 and CDR2 are DFQATT and SNEGSKA (reference sequence). The CDR3 has 11 residues. The V gene lost 2 bases and the J gene lost 13 bases, with 11 bases spanning the gap. The CDR3 coding sequence is TGCAGTGCTAGACCCTCTTCGAGACTGTTTTTT. Its translation is CSARPSSRLFF.

The chain links TRBV9 to TRBJ2-3; maybe TRBD2 (5 bases). Germline V CDR1 and CDR2: SGDLS, YYNGEE. The CDR3 length is 16 residues. Trimming took off 4 bases at V and 4 bases at J, with 19 bases between the two ends. Here the CDR3 DNA reads TGTGCCAGCAGCCCCGAGGGTGGGCTAAACCCAGATACGCAGTATTTT. Residues: CASSPEGGLNPDTQYF.

This clone was found once. The gene calls are TRBV7-3 and TRBJ2-3, with 7 bases lining up with TRBD1. V dropped 1 base and J dropped 1; count of bases not matched to a gene: 17. The CDR3 consists of 20 residues. CDR1 and CDR2 (germline): SGHTA, FQGTGA. The DNA for the CDR3 is TGTGCCAGCAGCTTAAAAGGAAGGGGACAGTGGGCTCAAGGCACAGATACGCAGTATTTT. Encoded protein: CASSLKGRGQWAQGTDTQYF.

The chain employs TRBV9 and TRBJ2-5, with TRBD2 matching over 9 bases. With 3 bases clipped from V and 5 bases from J, the junction kept 11 bases outside the gene matches. Per the germline V gene, CDR1 is SGDLS and CDR2 is YYNGEE. The CDR3 runs 16 residues. CDR3 nucleotide sequence: TGTGCCAGCAGCGAGGGGGATATGACTAGCGGCGAGACCCAGTACTTC. Translated, it gives CASSEGDMTSGETQYF. The whole variable domain, filled in from reference TRBV9 and TRBJ2-5, reads DSGVTQTPKHLITATGQRVTLRCSPRSGDLSVYWYQQSLDQGLQFLIQYYNGEERAKGNILERFSAQQFPDLHSELNLSSLELGDSALYFCASSEGDMTSGETQYFGPGTRLLVL.

V usage is TRBV7-3 and J usage is TRBJ2-5; 7 bases line up with TRBD2. This CDR3 spans 15 amino acids. Germline CDR1 reads SGHTA; CDR2 reads FQGTGA. J gave up 4 bases and V 5 bases, and 10 bases lay outside the gene matches. This CDR3 is CASSPRGVAGETQYF. The CDR3 DNA reads as TGTGCCAGCAGCCCACGTGGTGTAGCGGGAGAGACCCAGTACTTC.